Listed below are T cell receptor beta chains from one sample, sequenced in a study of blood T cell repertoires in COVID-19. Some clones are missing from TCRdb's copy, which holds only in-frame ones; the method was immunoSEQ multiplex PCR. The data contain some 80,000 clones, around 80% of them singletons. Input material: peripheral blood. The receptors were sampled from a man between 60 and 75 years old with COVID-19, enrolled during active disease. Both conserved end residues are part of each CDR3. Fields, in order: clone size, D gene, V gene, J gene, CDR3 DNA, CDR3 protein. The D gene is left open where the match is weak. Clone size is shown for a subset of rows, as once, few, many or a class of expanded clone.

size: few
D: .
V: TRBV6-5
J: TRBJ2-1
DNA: TGTGCCAGCCGACGCCAGGGCTACCGAAATGAGCAGTTCTTC
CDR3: CASRRQGYRNEQFF

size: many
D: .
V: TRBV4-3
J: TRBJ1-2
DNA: TGCGCCAGCAGCCAAGAGTTCGGAGGGTATAGCTATGGCTACACCTTC
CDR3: CASSQEFGGYSYGYTF

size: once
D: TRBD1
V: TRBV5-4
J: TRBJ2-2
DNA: TGTGCCAGCACCCCGACAGGGGCGCACGGGGAGCTGTTTTTT
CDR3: CASTPTGAHGELFF

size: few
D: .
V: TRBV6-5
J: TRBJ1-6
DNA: TGTGCCAGCAGGGCCCTCAATAATTCACCCCTCCACTTT
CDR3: CASRALNNSPLHF

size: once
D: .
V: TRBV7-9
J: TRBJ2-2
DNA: TGTGCCAGCAGCTTAGCTCAGCCCTCGGGGACCGGGGAGCTGTTTTTT
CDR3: CASSLAQPSGTGELFF

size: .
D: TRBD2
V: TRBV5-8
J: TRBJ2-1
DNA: TGTGCCAGCGTACTACTGAGGGTACTAGCGACCTACAATGAGCAGTTCTTC
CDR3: CASVLLRVLATYNEQFF

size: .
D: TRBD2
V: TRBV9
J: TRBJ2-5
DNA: TGTGCCAGCAGCGGGGGACTAGCGGGAGTGTGGGGAGAGACCCAGTACTTC
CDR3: CASSGGLAGVWGETQYF

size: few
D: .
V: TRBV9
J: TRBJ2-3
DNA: TGTGCCAGCAGCGTAGCAGCAGATACGCAGTATTTT
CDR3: CASSVAADTQYF

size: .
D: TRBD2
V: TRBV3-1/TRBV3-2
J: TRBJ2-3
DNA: TGTGCCAGCAGCCAAGATTTAAGGGGAGGGACAGATACGCAGTATTTT
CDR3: CASSQDLRGGTDTQYF

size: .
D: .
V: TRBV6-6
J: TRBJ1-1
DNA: TGTGCCAGCAGTTACTCGGCCGACACTGAAGCTTTCTTT
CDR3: CASSYSADTEAFF

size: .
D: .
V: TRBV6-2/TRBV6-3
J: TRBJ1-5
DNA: TGTGCCAGCAGTTACTCCCGGGTTAGCAATCAGCCCCAGCATTTT
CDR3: CASSYSRVSNQPQHF

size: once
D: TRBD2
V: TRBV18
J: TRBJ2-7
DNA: TGTGCCAGCTCACCACTACCGACTAGCGGGAGGCCCACCCTCCCCTACGAGCAGTACTTC
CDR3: CASSPLPTSGRPTLPYEQYF

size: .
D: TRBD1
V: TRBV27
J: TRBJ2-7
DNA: TGTGCCAGCAGTCAACGGCCAGGGGGCTCCCTCTACGAGCAGTACTTC
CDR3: CASSQRPGGSLYEQYF

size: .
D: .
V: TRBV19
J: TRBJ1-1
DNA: TGTGCCAGTAGATCGCCGGGACACCTGAACACTGAAGCTTTCTTT
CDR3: CASRSPGHLNTEAFF

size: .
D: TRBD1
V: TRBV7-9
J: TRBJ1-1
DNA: TGTGCCAGCAGCTTCACAGGGGGCCTAACTGAAGCTTTCTTT
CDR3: CASSFTGGLTEAFF

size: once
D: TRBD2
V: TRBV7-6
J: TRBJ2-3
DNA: TGTGCCAGCAGCGGCCTAGCGGGGGCAGGAGATACGCAGTATTTT
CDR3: CASSGLAGAGDTQYF

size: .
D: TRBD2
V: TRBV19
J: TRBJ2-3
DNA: TGTGCCAGTAGTGAGACTAGCGGGAGGTACATAGATACGCAGTATTTT
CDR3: CASSETSGRYIDTQYF

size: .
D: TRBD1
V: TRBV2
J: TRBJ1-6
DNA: TGTGCCAGCAGGACAGGGGGCCCGAGCTCCTATAATTCACCCCTCCACTTT
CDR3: CASRTGGPSSYNSPLHF

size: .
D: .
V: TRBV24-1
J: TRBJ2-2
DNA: TGTGCCACCGAACAGGGCGCGGCCGGGGAGCTGTTTTTT
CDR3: CATEQGAAGELFF

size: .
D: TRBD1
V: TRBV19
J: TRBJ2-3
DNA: TGTGCCAGTAGTAGCCCCCCCGGGACAGGGAAGACCACAGATACGCAGTATTTT
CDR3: CASSSPPGTGKTTDTQYF

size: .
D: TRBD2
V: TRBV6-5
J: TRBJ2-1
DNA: TGTGCCAGCACGGGACTAGCCTACAATGAGCAGTTCTTC
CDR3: CASTGLAYNEQFF

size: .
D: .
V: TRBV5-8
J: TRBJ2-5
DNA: TGTGCCAGCAGCTTTCTTAGTCTCGGTATCCAAGAGACCCAGTACTTC
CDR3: CASSFLSLGIQETQYF

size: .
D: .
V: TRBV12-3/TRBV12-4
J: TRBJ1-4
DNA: TGTGCCAGCAGTTACGGAGGCGAAAAACTGTTTTTT
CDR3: CASSYGGEKLFF

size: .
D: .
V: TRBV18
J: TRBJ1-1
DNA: TGTGCCAGCTCACCGGCGGCCAGAGAAGCTTTCTTT
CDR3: CASSPAAREAFF

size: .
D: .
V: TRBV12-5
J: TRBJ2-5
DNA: TGTGCTAGTGGTTTGGTACGGGGAGGCATCGGCCAAGAGACCCAGTACTTC
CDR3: CASGLVRGGIGQETQYF

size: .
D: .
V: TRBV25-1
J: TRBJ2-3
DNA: TGTGCCAGCAGTGAGCCCCGTGGCGGGGACACAGATACGCAGTATTTT
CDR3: CASSEPRGGDTDTQYF